This record covers a single TCR beta chain. The CDR3 extends over 15 amino acids. Germline V gives CDR1 LNHDA, CDR2 SQIVND (reference sequence). V dropped 4 bases and J dropped 0 bases, with 13 bases sitting between them. This specimen belongs to a study of blood T cell repertoires in COVID-19. Study-wide background: In each case, the material was cDNA or gDNA derived from T cells, B-cell-depleted T cells, or PBMCs.

Original processing notes: Reference gene primer amplification gave estimated nucleated cell counts. Sequenced by immunoSEQ multiplex PCR; TCRdb stores in-frame clones only, minus some. V and J calls and clone size are those listed in that table; D and trimming were worked out from the DNA. Of about 230,000 clones in the sample, under 90% were seen once. Recruited during active infection, patients (from Seattle) were subsequently followed longitudinally. The sequenced sample consisted of peripheral blood. The chain recombines TRBV19 with TRBJ2-7, with D perhaps matching TRBD2 (6 bases). The sequence was obtained from a man over 45 with COVID-19, enrolled during active disease. The CDR3: CASSKGRESSYEQYF. The DNA of the CDR3 is TGTGCCAGTAGTAAGGGACGGGAGAGCTCCTACGAGCAGTACTTC.